The 3 T cell receptor beta chains presented below share a single source sample, sequenced in a study of CD8 T cells in ankylosing spondylitis. Study-level findings and limits: Ankylosing spondylitis blood appeared to carry a characteristic TCR beta motif of roughly eight highly homologous variants.

A single record per CDR3 protein comes from TCRdb applying MiXCR to the 5' RACE reads. Counted here are fewer than 500,000 distinct CDR3 sequences, around 22% occurring once; the ten biggest clones make up around 17%. These receptors' antigens are unknown. What was sequenced was blood, either unsorted or a sorted T cell fraction (not recorded which). These receptors were obtained from a male donor with ankylosing spondylitis.

The chain recombines TRBV10-1 with TRBJ2-7; D is unclear. The ends were cut back, 2 bases at V and 7 bases at J, with 18 bases in the middle. The length of the CDR3 is 15 residues. CDR1 is WNHNN, CDR2 SYGVQD, per germline (reference sequence). The CDR3 nucleotides read TGCGCCAGCAGTGAGGCTTGGGATACGGTCGGGGAGCAGTACTTC. Translating it yields CASSEAWDTVGEQYF.

This sequence joins TRBV7-2 and TRBJ2-1, with D perhaps matching TRBD2 (5 bases). CDR3 length equals 15 residues. Germline values: CDR1 SGHTA, CDR2 FQGNSA. Trimming took off 5 bases at V and 0 bases at J, with 11 bases between the two ends. The CDR3 DNA reads TGTGCCAGCAGCCGAACTAGGAGCTCCTACAATGAGCAGTTCTTC. Its translation is CASSRTRSSYNEQFF. The whole variable domain, remainder taken from reference TRBV7-2 and TRBJ2-1, is GAGVSQSPSNKVTEKGKDVELRCDPISGHTALYWYRQSLGQGLEFLIYFQGNSAPDKSGLPSDRFSAERTGGSVSTLTIQRTQQEDSAVYLCASSRTRSSYNEQFFGPGTRLTVL.

This clonotype was detected a few times. The CDR3 region has the DNA TGTGCCAGCAGTACATCTCTGGGCGCCAACGTCCTGACTTTC. Translated, it gives CASSTSLGANVLTF. The J gene is TRBJ2-6, the V gene TRBV27; unclear D gene. CDR3 length: 14 amino acids. From germline, CDR1 is MNHEY and CDR2 SMNVEV (reference sequence). Trimming took off 5 bases at V and 7 bases at J, with 12 bases between the two ends.